Below, one T cell receptor beta chain is given with its context. The antigen is unknown. At one end, the junction sequence differs from germline, possibly due to a read error. This sample was taken from a study of CD8+ T cells in alopecia areata. Regarding treatment: oral pan-JAK inhibitor, 5-10 mg twice daily. CDR1 and CDR2 from the germline V gene are SGHTA and FQGNSA. There are 11 residues in the CDR3. Sequencing used cDNA as its template, made by extracting RNA and reverse transcribing it. Method: immunoSEQ multiplex PCR; TCRdb's copy keeps in-frame clones and lacks some. The sample contains approximately 210,000 clones, roughly 60% of which appear only once. Regarding the study as a whole: Normal skin contains resident alphabeta T cells, and these are also sequenced in scalp samples.

This sample comprised CD4+ T cells sorted from blood, obtained at week 24, from a patient treated with tofacitinib. This receptor was identified in a human donor with alopecia areata. The V call is TRBV7-2, the J call TRBJ2-2; 8 nucleotides agree with TRBD2. The CDR3 loop reads CATGGGLIPLF. DNA for the CDR3: TGTGCCACCGGGGGGGGGCTCATACCCCTTTTT.